This TCR beta chain was retrieved from a study of a mutant IDH1 vaccine in newly diagnosed glioma. Overall study context: Either 4-6 weeks after radiotherapy alone or alongside temozolomide, vaccination was begun. Patients got radiotherapy, temozolomide, or both beforehand, and most got both. General study results and limits: In around 93% of patients, immune responses induced by the vaccine occurred.

The time point denotes: week 5, during vaccination. Each dose delivered 300 ug of mutant IDH1 20-mer peptide subcutaneously with imiquimod. Each of the donors came in with new WHO grade 3 or 4 astrocytomas that were IDH1-mutant and ATRX-lost. This clone counts as medium-sized. Its antigen is not identified. Assay used: immunoSEQ multiplex PCR; TCRdb lists only in-frame clones, some missing. The repertoire holds some 36,000 clones, with more than 80% as singletons. The CDR3 length is 15 residues. The germline CDR1 and CDR2 sequences are SGHVS and FQNEAQ. V dropped 0 bases and J dropped 2 bases, with 7 bases sitting between them.

This TCR was sampled from a man aged 50-60 years with glioma. V usage is TRBV7-8 and J usage is TRBJ2-2, with D possibly matching TRBD2 (6 bases). Sequencing used PBMCs, obtained from a glioma patient whose treatment included an IDH1 peptide vaccine. The CDR3 coding sequence is TGTGCCAGCAGCTTAGCAGGGACTAACACCGGGGAGCTGTTTTTT. It is translated as CASSLAGTNTGELFF.